Presented here are 25 T cell receptor beta chains from one specimen sequenced in a study of shared clonotypes between healthy human individuals. Here immunoSEQ multiplex PCR was the method, and the copy in TCRdb shows in-frame clones only, minus some. The table shows approximately 1.5 million clones, with approximately 98.5% occurring only once. Input material: naive CD4+ T cells sorted from blood. Subset of the sample: CD45RA+ positively selected. The source of these receptors is a man aged 25-45 years in good health.

V and J are TRBV25-1 and TRBJ2-7; tentatively, D is TRBD1 or TRBD2 (5 bases each). The CDR3 totals 13 residues. The germline CDR1 and CDR2 sequences are MGHDK and SYGVNS. The germline V and J ends were trimmed by 4 bases and 6 bases, with 13 bases remaining between them. As DNA, the CDR3 is TGTGCCAGCAGTGGGAAGGGACCTACCGAGCAGTACTTC. This translates into CASSGKGPTEQYF.

This rearrangement joins TRBV19 to TRBJ2-3, with 8 bases fitting TRBD2. Germline V gene data show CDR1 as LNHDA and CDR2 as SQIVND (reference sequence). With V trimmed by 3 bases and J by 1 base, 6 bases remained unmatched. CDR3 size: 16 residues. The CDR3 DNA sequence: TGTGCCAGTAGTATGATAGCGGGAATTGGCACAGATACGCAGTATTTT. It codes for CASSMIAGIGTDTQYF.

This clone was found once. The V call is TRBV2, the J call TRBJ1-2, with D possibly being TRBD1 (5 bases). The CDR3 has 14 amino acids. Trimming shortened V by 9 bases and J by 2 bases, and 16 bases separated the two germline ends. Germline V gene lookup returns CDR1 SNHLY and CDR2 FYNNEI. The CDR3 DNA reads TGTGCCAGTGGGACCGATACTAAAAACTATGGCTACACCTTC. Its protein is CASGTDTKNYGYTF. The variable domain in full, completed from reference TRBV2 and TRBJ1-2, reads EPEVTQTPSHQVTQMGQEVILRCVPISNHLYFYWYRQILGQKVEFLVSFYNNEISEKSEIFDDQFSVERPDGSNFTLKIRSTKLEDSAMYFCASGTDTKNYGYTFGSGTRLTVV.

The chain joins TRBV30 to TRBJ2-1; 9 nucleotides line up with TRBD2. Trimming took 4 bases from V and 7 from J; bases not matched to a gene: 8. Per the germline V gene, CDR1 is GTSNPN and CDR2 is SVGIG (reference sequence). The CDR3 has 14 amino acids. In DNA form, the CDR3 reads TGTGCCTGGAATAGCGGGAGAGCCGGGAATGAGCAGTTCTTC. As protein: CAWNSGRAGNEQFF. Variable domain in full (rest from reference TRBV30 and TRBJ2-1): SQTIHQWPATLVQPVGSPLSLECTVEGTSNPNLYWYRQAAGRGLQLLFYSVGIGQISSEVPQNLSASRPQDRQFILSSKKLLLSDSGFYLCAWNSGRAGNEQFFGPGTRLTVL.

The J gene is TRBJ2-2, the V gene TRBV6-1; D uncertain. Germline V gene sequence: CDR1 MNHNS, CDR2 SASEGT. The CDR3 has 13 residues. V lost 6 bases to trimming and J lost 6 bases, with 11 bases between them. The CDR3 here is CASRLGVAGELFF. The CDR3 nucleotides read TGTGCCAGCAGGCTAGGAGTTGCCGGGGAGCTGTTTTTT.

The chain recombines TRBV6-5 with TRBJ1-3, with D maybe TRBD1 (6 bases). Germline-derived CDR1 and CDR2 are MNHEY and SVGAGI. The germline V and J ends were trimmed by 2 bases and 2 bases, with 13 bases remaining between them. The CDR3 spans 16 residues. DNA for the CDR3: TGTGCCAGCAGTTACAATGCAGGGGCTACTGGAAACACCATATATTTT. As protein: CASSYNAGATGNTIYF.

This chain links TRBV28 with TRBJ2-2; D remains ambiguous. The CDR3 consists of 13 residues. Germline V CDR1 and CDR2: MDHEN, SYDVKM. V was shortened by 4 bases and J by 4 bases, with 7 bases between the two germline ends. DNA of the CDR3: TGTGCCAGCAGTTCGTCTGGCACCGGGGAGCTGTTTTTT. This translates into CASSSSGTGELFF.

The V gene is TRBV28, the J gene TRBJ2-7, with 11 nucleotides matching TRBD2. CDR1 and CDR2 (germline): MDHEN, SYDVKM. This CDR3 comprises 16 residues. Losses at the gene ends were 6 bases for V and 2 bases for J; bases not matched to a gene: 9. CDR3 residues: CASRTLFSGRAYEQYF. DNA for the CDR3: TGTGCCAGCAGGACCCTGTTTAGCGGGAGGGCCTACGAGCAGTACTTC.

This clone appeared a single time. The chain links TRBV7-9 to TRBJ2-7; 11 positions agree with TRBD2. The CDR3 contains 15 residues. Germline V gene lookup returns CDR1 SEHNR and CDR2 FQNEAQ (reference sequence). V trimming: 2 bases; J trimming: 3 bases; junction bases outside the gene matches: 3. This CDR3 reads CASSLNLAGGYEQYF. Here the CDR3 DNA reads TGTGCCAGCAGCTTAAATCTAGCGGGGGGCTACGAGCAGTACTTC.

This rearrangement joins TRBV4-1 to TRBJ2-1; the D call may be TRBD1 or TRBD2 (5 bases each). The CDR3 has 15 residues. The V gene lost 4 bases and the J gene lost 4 bases, with 14 bases spanning the gap. The V gene's germline CDR1 is MGHRA and CDR2 YSYEKL. CDR3 in DNA: TGCGCCAGCAGCCCGGAAGGGTGGGGGTACAATGAGCAGTTCTTC. Protein product: CASSPEGWGYNEQFF.

The rearrangement joins TRBV5-4 to TRBJ1-2, with 7 bases lining up with TRBD1. From germline, CDR1 is SGHNT and CDR2 YYREEE (reference sequence). After removal of 0 bases from V and 3 bases from J, the junction contained 5 bases not matched to a gene. The CDR3 totals 15 residues. The CDR3 DNA follows: TGTGCCAGCAGCTTGGTGGCAGGGGGTGACTATGGCTACACCTTC. Protein sequence: CASSLVAGGDYGYTF.

V is TRBV5-8 and J is TRBJ1-5, with 8 positions matching TRBD1. The CDR3 consists of 15 residues. V was clipped by 4 bases and J by 3 bases; unmatched bases: 6. The germline V gene has CDR1 SGHTS and CDR2 YDEGEE. CDR3 in DNA: TGTGCCAGCAGCCGTAAGGGACAGGTCAATCAGCCCCAGCATTTT. This translates into CASSRKGQVNQPQHF.

The rearrangement joins TRBV30 to TRBJ2-3; D assignment may be TRBD1 or TRBD2 (5 bases each). With 1 base removed from V and 2 bases from J, the gap between germline ends came to 10 bases. CDR3 length: 14 residues. Germline values: CDR1 GTSNPN, CDR2 SVGIG (reference sequence). The CDR3 region has the DNA TGTGCCTGGAGTGGACGAGGGACCACAGATACGCAGTATTTT. Its protein product is CAWSGRGTTDTQYF.

Regarding this clone: Other DNA sequences within the sample encode an identical CDR3. The genes are TRBV28 and TRBJ2-7; 13 nucleotides match TRBD2. J was trimmed by 0 bases and V by 6 bases; bases with no gene match: 2. The CDR3 consists of 15 residues. In germline, CDR1 is MDHEN, CDR2 SYDVKM. The CDR3 spells CASRLAGGSSYEQYF. DNA for the CDR3: TGTGCCAGCAGACTAGCGGGAGGGAGCTCCTACGAGCAGTACTTC.

As regards this clone: The same CDR3 arises from other DNA sequences in this sample as well. This sequence joins TRBV6-5 and TRBJ2-1; TRBD1 matches 7 bases. Germline values: CDR1 MNHEY, CDR2 SVGAGI. The CDR3 runs 15 residues. V shed 6 bases and J 0 bases; nucleotides not matched to a gene: 5. The CDR3 coding sequence is TGTGCCAGCAGCCGACAGGGCAGCTCCTACAATGAGCAGTTCTTC. Its translation: CASSRQGSSYNEQFF.

The gene calls are TRBV18 and TRBJ1-4; 8 bases fit TRBD1. The CDR3 runs 14 residues. Germline CDR1 reads KGHSH; CDR2 reads LQKENI. Trimming at V came to 3 bases and at J to 8 bases, leaving 5 bases not matched to a gene. CDR3 in DNA: TGTGCCAGCTCACCCGACAGGGGTGGCGAAAAACTGTTTTTT. Translated: CASSPDRGGEKLFF.

This sequence joins TRBV18 and TRBJ2-3; D gene ambiguous. Germline V lookup: CDR1 KGHSH, CDR2 LQKENI. With 3 bases removed from V and 4 bases from J, the gap between germline ends came to 8 bases. The CDR3 totals 13 residues. The DNA for the CDR3 is TGTGCCAGCTCACCGGATGTGGCAGATACGCAGTATTTT. It yields the protein CASSPDVADTQYF.

The chain uses TRBV5-1 and TRBJ2-5; 11 positions agree with TRBD1. Germline assignment: CDR1 SGHRS and CDR2 YFSETQ. The CDR3 covers 15 residues. V shed 4 bases, J shed 5 bases, and the junction held 7 bases outside the gene matches. This chain's CDR3 is CASSRGQGAVETQYF. The CDR3 DNA is TGCGCCAGCAGCAGAGGACAGGGGGCGGTCGAGACCCAGTACTTC.

The chain combines TRBV5-6 with TRBJ2-3; 7 bases align to TRBD1. CDR3 size: 16 residues. J lost 0 bases, V lost 4 bases, and 8 bases had no gene match. Germline assignment: CDR1 SGHDT and CDR2 YYEEEE. CDR3 in DNA: TGTGCCAGCAGCGGGGGTGACAGGGACAGCACAGATACGCAGTATTTT. Its translation: CASSGGDRDSTDTQYF.

V usage is TRBV7-2 and J usage is TRBJ1-5; 9 nucleotides align to TRBD1. V was pared by 1 base and J by 7 bases, with 8 bases of the junction left unmatched. The germline gives CDR1 SGHTA, CDR2 FQGNSA. There are 16 residues in the CDR3. CDR3 sequence: CASSLDGTGNVQPQHF. The CDR3 region has the DNA TGTGCCAGCAGCTTAGACGGGACAGGGAATGTCCAGCCCCAGCATTTT.

J is TRBJ1-4 and V is TRBV7-2; no definite D call. Germline lookup yields CDR1 SGHTA and CDR2 FQGNSA. CDR3 length: 15 residues. Trimming removed 0 bases at V and 0 bases at J, with 5 bases between. The CDR3 spells CASSLAIATNEKLFF. In DNA form, the CDR3 reads TGTGCCAGCAGCTTAGCAATCGCAACTAATGAAAAACTGTTTTTT. The entire variable domain, with the rest obtained from reference TRBV7-2 and TRBJ1-4, is as follows: GAGVSQSPSNKVTEKGKDVELRCDPISGHTALYWYRQSLGQGLEFLIYFQGNSAPDKSGLPSDRFSAERTGGSVSTLTIQRTQQEDSAVYLCASSLAIATNEKLFFGSGTQLSVL.

The chain joins TRBV4-1 to TRBJ1-1, with 11 bases identical to TRBD1. The V gene end was trimmed by 8 bases and the J gene end by 11 bases; junction bases not matched to a gene: 13. The CDR3 covers 14 residues. The germline V gene has CDR1 MGHRA and CDR2 YSYEKL. DNA of the CDR3: TGCGCCAGCCGAAACCTTGGACAGGGGGCCGGTGCTTTCTTT. The encoded protein is CASRNLGQGAGAFF.

The rearrangement joins TRBV7-9 to TRBJ2-7; tentatively, D is TRBD2 (6 bases). Germline CDR1 and CDR2: SEHNR and FQNEAQ (reference sequence). This CDR3 is built from 14 residues. Trimming took 0 bases from V and 3 from J, leaving 9 bases between them. Here the CDR3 reads CASSLAGGVYEQYF. CDR3 coding DNA: TGTGCCAGCAGCTTAGCGGGAGGAGTCTACGAGCAGTACTTC.

The table lists this clone with a count of one. Other DNA sequences in the sample encode the same CDR3. The CDR3 region is CASSLGGSNTGELFF. The CDR3 DNA follows: TGCGCCAGCAGCTTGGGGGGATCGAACACCGGGGAGCTGTTTTTT. The genes are TRBV5-1 and TRBJ2-2; D is ambiguous. V lost 0 bases to trimming and J lost 0 bases, with 6 bases between them. There are 15 residues in the CDR3. CDR1 SGHRS and CDR2 YFSETQ come from the germline V gene. Based on the CDR3 plus reference TRBV5-1 and TRBJ2-2, the full variable domain is KAGVTQTPRYLIKTRGQQVTLSCSPISGHRSVSWYQQTPGQGLQFLFEYFSETQRNKGNFPGRFSGRQFSNSRSEMNVSTLELGDSALYLCASSLGGSNTGELFFGEGSRLTVL.

This chain joins TRBV6-1 and TRBJ1-5; the D gene is possibly TRBD1 (5 bases). The CDR3 has 14 amino acids. Germline V gene data show CDR1 as MNHNS and CDR2 as SASEGT. Trimming removed 0 bases at V and 9 bases at J, with 12 bases between. CDR3 residues: CASSEATQGRPQHF. The CDR3 nucleotides are TGTGCCAGCAGTGAAGCCACTCAGGGACGGCCCCAGCATTTT.